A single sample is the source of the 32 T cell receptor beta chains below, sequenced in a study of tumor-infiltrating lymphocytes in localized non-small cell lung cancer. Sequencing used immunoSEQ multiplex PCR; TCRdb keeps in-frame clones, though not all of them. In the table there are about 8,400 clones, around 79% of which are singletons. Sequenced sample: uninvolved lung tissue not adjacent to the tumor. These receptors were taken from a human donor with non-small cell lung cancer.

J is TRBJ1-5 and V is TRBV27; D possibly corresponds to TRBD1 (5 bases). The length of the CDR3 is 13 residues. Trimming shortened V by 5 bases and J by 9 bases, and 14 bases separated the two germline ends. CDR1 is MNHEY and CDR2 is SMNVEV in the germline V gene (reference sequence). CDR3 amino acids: CASSPTGAGPQHF. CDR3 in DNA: TGTGCCAGCAGTCCCACAGGCGCGGGGCCCCAGCATTTT.

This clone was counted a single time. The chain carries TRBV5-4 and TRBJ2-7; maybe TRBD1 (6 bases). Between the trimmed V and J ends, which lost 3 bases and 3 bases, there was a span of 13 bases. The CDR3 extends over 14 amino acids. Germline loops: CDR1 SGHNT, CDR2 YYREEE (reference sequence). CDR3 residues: CASSSSGTNYEQYF. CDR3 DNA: TGTGCCAGCAGCTCAAGTGGGACAAACTACGAGCAGTACTTC.

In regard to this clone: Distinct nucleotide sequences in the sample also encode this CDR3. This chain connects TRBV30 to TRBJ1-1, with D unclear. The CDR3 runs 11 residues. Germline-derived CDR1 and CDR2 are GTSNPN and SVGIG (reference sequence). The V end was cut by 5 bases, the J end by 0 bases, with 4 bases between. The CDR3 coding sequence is TGTGCCTGGCGTATGAACACTGAAGCTTTCTTT. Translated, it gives CAWRMNTEAFF.

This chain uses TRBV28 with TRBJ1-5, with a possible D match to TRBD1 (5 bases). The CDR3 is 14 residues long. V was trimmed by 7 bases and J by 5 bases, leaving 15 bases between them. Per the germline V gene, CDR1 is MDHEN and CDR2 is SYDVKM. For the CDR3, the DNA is TGTGCCAGCAACCCGGCGGGGGTTGATCAGCCCCAGCATTTT. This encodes CASNPAGVDQPQHF.

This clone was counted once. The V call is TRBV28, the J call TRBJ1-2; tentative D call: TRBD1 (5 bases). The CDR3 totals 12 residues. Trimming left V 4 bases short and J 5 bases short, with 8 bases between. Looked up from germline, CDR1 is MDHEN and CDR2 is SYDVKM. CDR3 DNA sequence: TGTGCCAGCAGTTCAGGGACTTATGGCTACACCTTC. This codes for CASSSGTYGYTF.

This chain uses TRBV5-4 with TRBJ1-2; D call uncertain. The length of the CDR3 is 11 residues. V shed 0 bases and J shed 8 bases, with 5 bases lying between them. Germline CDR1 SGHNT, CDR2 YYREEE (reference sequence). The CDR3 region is CASSLGKGYTF. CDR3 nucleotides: TGTGCCAGCAGCTTGGGGAAGGGCTACACCTTC. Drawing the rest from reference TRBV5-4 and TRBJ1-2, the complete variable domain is ETGVTQSPTHLIKTRGQQVTLRCSSQSGHNTVSWYQQALGQGPQFIFQYYREEENGRGNFPPRFSGLQFPNYSSELNVNALELDDSALYLCASSLGKGYTFGSGTRLTVV.

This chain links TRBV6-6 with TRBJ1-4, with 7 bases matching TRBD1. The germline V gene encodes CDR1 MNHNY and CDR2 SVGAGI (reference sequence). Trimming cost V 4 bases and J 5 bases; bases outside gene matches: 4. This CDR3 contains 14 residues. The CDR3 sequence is CASSFTGANEKLFF. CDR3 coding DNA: TGTGCCAGCAGTTTTACAGGGGCGAATGAAAAACTGTTTTTT.

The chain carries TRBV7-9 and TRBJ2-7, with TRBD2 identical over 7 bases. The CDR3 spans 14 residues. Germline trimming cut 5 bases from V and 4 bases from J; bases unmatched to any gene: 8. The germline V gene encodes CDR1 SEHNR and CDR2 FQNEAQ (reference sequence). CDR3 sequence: CASSPSGGRYEQYF. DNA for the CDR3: TGTGCCAGCAGCCCCTCGGGCGGGAGATACGAGCAGTACTTC.

The chain's CDR3 is CAITKTDRAGNTIYF. DNA of the CDR3: TGTGCCATCACTAAGACGGACAGGGCGGGAAACACCATATATTTT. This chain links TRBV2 with TRBJ1-3; TRBD1 aligns across 8 bases. The J segment lost 4 bases and the V segment lost 10 bases, leaving 12 bases of the junction unmatched. This CDR3 is 15 amino acids long. Germline V lookup: CDR1 SNHLY, CDR2 FYNNEI.

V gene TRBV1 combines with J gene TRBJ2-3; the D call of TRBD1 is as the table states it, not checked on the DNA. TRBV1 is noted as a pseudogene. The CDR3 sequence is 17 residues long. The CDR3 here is CTSSQERGARDTDTQYF. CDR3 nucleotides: TGCACCAGCAGCCAAGAACGTGGGGCCAGGGATACAGATACGCAGTATTTT.

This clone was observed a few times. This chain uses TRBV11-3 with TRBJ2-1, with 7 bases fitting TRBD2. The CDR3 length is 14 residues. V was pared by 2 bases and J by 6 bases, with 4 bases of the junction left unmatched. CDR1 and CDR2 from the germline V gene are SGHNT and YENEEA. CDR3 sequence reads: CASSLMRTSNEQFF. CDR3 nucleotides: TGTGCCAGCAGCTTAATGCGGACTAGCAATGAGCAGTTCTTC.

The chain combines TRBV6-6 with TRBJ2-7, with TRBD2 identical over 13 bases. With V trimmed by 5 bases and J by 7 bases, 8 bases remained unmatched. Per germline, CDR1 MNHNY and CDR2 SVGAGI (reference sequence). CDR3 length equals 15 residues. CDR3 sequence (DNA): TGTGCCAGCAGTCCCGGACTAGCGGGAGTACAAGAGCAGTACTTC. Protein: CASSPGLAGVQEQYF.

The CDR3 loop reads CASSIALGPDTQYF. CDR3 sequence (DNA): TGTGCCAGTAGTATAGCATTGGGGCCAGATACGCAGTATTTT. The chain recombines TRBV19 with TRBJ2-3; D possibly corresponds to TRBD1 (5 bases). V was shortened by 1 base and J by 4 bases, with 9 bases between the two germline ends. The CDR3 runs 14 residues. Germline V gene data show CDR1 as LNHDA and CDR2 as SQIVND (reference sequence).

The chain's CDR3 is CASSSLGPYGYTF. The CDR3, as DNA: TGTGCCAGCAGTTCCCTAGGCCCCTATGGCTACACCTTC. This chain links TRBV28 with TRBJ1-2; D is unclear. The germline V gene encodes CDR1 MDHEN and CDR2 SYDVKM. V was shortened by 4 bases and J by 4 bases, with 10 bases between the two germline ends. The CDR3 length is 13 residues.

This CDR3 reads CASSKGPNYEQYF. The CDR3 DNA follows: TGTGCCAGCAGCAAGGGACCAAACTACGAGCAGTACTTC. This rearrangement joins TRBV7-6 to TRBJ2-7; D tentatively reads TRBD1 or TRBD2 (5 bases each). The CDR3 is made up of 13 amino acids. Trimming pared 5 bases from V and 3 bases from J, leaving 11 bases between. Germline V gene data show CDR1 as SGHVS and CDR2 as FNYEAQ.

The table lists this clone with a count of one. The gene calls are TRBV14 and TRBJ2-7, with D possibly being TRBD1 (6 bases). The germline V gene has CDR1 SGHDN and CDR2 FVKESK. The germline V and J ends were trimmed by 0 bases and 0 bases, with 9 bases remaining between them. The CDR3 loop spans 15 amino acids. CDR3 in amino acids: CASSQDTGLSYEQYF. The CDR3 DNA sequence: TGTGCCAGCAGCCAAGATACAGGGCTCTCCTACGAGCAGTACTTC.

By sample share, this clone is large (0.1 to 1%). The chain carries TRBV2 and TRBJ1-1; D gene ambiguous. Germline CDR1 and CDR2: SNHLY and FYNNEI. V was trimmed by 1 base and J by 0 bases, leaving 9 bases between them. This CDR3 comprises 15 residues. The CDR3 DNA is TGTGCCAGCAGTGAAGAGGGCAGCATGAACACTGAAGCTTTCTTT. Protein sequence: CASSEEGSMNTEAFF. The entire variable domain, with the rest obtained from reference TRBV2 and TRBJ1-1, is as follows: EPEVTQTPSHQVTQMGQEVILRCVPISNHLYFYWYRQILGQKVEFLVSFYNNEISEKSEIFDDQFSVERPDGSNFTLKIRSTKLEDSAMYFCASSEEGSMNTEAFFGQGTRLTVV.

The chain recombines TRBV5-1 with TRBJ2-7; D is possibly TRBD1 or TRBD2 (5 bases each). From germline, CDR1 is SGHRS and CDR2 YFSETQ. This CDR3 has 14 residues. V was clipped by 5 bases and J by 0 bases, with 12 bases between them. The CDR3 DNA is TGCGCCAGCAGTCCCGGGACCGCCTCCTACGAGCAGTACTTC. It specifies CASSPGTASYEQYF.

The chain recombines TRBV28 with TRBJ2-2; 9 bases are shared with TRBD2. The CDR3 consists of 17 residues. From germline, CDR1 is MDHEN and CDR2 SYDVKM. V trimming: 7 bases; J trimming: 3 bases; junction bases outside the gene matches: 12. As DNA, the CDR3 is TGTGCCAGCACCCTCTTCGGCGGGAGGGAGGACACCGGGGAGCTGTTTTTT. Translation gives CASTLFGGREDTGELFF.

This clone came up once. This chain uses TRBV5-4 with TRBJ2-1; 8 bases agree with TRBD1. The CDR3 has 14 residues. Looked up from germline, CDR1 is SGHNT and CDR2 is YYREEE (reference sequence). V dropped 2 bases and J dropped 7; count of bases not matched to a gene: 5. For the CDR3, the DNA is TGTGCCAGCAGCTTAGACAGGGGTCGGAATGAGCAGTTCTTC. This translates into CASSLDRGRNEQFF.

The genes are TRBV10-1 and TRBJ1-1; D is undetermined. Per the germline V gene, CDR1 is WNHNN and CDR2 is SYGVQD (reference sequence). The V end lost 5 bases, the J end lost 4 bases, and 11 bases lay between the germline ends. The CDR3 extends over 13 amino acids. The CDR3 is CASSSSSLTEAFF. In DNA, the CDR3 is TGCGCCAGCAGTTCTAGCAGCCTCACTGAAGCTTTCTTT.

The CDR3, as DNA: TGTGCCAGCAGTTCACAGGGAGGGGGGACTAATGAAAAACTGTTTTTT. Translation: CASSSQGGGTNEKLFF. The chain combines TRBV28 with TRBJ1-4; possibly TRBD1 for D (6 bases). The CDR3 sequence is 16 residues long. Germline V CDR1 and CDR2: MDHEN, SYDVKM. V lost 4 bases and J 2 bases, leaving 14 bases between the germline ends.

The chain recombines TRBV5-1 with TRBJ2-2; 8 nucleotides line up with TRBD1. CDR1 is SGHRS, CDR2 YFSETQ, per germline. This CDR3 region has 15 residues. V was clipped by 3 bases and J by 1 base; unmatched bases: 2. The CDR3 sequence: CASSWGTGNTGELFF. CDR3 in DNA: TGCGCCAGCAGCTGGGGGACAGGGAACACCGGGGAGCTGTTTTTT.

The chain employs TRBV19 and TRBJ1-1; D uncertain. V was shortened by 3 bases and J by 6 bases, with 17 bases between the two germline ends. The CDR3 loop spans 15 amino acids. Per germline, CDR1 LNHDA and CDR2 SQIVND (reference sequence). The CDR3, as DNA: TGTGCCAGTAGTATCTCGGGTCGACGGAAACCTGAAGCTTTCTTT. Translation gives CASSISGRRKPEAFF. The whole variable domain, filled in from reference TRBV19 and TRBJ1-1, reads DGGITQSPKYLFRKEGQNVTLSCEQNLNHDAMYWYRQDPGQGLRLIYYSQIVNDFQKGDIAEGYSVSREKKESFPLTVTSAQKNPTAFYLCASSISGRRKPEAFFGQGTRLTVV.

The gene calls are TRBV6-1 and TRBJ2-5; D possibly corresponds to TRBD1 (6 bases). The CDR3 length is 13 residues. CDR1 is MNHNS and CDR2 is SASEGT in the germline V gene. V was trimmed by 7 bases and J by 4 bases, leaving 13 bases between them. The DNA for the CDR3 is TGTGCCAGCATAGGGGGATTAGGAGAGACCCAGTACTTC. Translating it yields CASIGGLGETQYF.

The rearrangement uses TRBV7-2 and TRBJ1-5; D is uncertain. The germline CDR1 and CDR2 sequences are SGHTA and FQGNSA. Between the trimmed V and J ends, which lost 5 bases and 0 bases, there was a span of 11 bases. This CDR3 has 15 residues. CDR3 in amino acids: CASSPWLSSNQPQHF. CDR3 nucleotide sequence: TGTGCCAGCAGCCCCTGGCTGAGTAGCAATCAGCCCCAGCATTTT.

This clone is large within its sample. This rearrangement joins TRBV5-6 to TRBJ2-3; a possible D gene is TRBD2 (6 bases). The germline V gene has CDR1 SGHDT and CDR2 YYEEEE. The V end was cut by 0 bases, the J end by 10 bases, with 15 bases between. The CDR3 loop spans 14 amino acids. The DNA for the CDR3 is TGTGCCAGCAGCTTGGGCCCGGGGGAGATGGCGCAGTATTTT. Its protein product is CASSLGPGEMAQYF.

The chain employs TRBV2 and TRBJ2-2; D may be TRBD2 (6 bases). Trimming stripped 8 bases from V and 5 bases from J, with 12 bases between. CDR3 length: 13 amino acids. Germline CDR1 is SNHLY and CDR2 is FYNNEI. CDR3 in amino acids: CASGILATGELFF. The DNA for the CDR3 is TGTGCCAGCGGAATACTAGCAACCGGGGAGCTGTTTTTT.

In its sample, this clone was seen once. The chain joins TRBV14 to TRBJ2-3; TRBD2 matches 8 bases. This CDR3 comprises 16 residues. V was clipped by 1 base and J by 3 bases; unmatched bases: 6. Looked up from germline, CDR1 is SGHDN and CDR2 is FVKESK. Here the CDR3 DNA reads TGTGCCAGCAGCCAAGGAGCGGGAGCCCCAACAGATACGCAGTATTTT. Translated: CASSQGAGAPTDTQYF. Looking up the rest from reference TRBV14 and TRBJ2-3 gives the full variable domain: EAGVTQFPSHSVIEKGQTVTLRCDPISGHDNLYWYRRVMGKEIKFLLHFVKESKQDESGMPNNRFLAERTGGTYSTLKVQPAELEDSGVYFCASSQGAGAPTDTQYFGPGTRLTVL.

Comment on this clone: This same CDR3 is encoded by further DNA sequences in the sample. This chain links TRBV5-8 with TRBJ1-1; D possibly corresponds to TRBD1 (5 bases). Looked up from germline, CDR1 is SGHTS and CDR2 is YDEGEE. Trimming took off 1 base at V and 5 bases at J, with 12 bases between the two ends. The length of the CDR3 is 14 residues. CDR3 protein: CASSLRGLGTEAFF. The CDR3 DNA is TGTGCCAGCAGCTTGCGGGGGTTGGGAACTGAAGCTTTCTTT.

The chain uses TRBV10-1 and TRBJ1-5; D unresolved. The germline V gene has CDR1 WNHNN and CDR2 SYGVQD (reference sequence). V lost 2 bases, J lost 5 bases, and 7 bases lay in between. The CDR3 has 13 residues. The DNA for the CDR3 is TGCGCCAGCAGTGAGGGCCCCGATCAGCCCCAGCATTTT. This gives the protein CASSEGPDQPQHF.

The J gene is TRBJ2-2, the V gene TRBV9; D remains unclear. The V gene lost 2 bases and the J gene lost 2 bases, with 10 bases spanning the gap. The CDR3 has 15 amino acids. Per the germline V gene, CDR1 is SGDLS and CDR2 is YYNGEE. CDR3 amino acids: CASSVSGHNTGELFF. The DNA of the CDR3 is TGTGCCAGCAGCGTCTCGGGCCACAACACCGGGGAGCTGTTTTTT. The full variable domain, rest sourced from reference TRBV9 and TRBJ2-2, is DSGVTQTPKHLITATGQRVTLRCSPRSGDLSVYWYQQSLDQGLQFLIQYYNGEERAKGNILERFSAQQFPDLHSELNLSSLELGDSALYFCASSVSGHNTGELFFGEGSRLTVL.